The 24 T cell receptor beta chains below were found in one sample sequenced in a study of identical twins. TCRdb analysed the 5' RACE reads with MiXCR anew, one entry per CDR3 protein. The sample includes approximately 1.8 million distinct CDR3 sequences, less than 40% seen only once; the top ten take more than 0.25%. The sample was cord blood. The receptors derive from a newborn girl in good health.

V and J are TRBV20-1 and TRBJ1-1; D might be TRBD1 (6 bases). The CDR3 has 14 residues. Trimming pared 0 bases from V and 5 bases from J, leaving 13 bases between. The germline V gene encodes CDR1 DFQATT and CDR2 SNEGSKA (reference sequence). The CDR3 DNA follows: TGCAGTGCTAGAGATCCGGGGGCGCGTACTGAAGCTTTCTTT. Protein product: CSARDPGARTEAFF.

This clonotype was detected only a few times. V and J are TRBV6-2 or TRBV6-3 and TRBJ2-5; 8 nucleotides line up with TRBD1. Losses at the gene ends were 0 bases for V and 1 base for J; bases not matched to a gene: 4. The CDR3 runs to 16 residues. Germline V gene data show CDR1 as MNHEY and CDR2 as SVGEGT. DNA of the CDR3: TGTGCCAGCAGTTACTCCTTTACAGGGGGCCAAGAGACCCAGTACTTC. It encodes CASSYSFTGGQETQYF.

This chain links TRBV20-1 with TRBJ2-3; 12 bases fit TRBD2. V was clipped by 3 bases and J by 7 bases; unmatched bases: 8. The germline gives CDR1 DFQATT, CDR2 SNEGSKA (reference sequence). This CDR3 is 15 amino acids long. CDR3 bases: TGCAGTGCTAGGCCGGGACTAGCGGGTGATCATACGCAGTATTTT. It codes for CSARPGLAGDHTQYF.

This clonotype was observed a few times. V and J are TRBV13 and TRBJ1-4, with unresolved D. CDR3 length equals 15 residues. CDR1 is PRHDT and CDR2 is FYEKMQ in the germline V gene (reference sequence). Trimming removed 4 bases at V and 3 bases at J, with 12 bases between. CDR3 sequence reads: CASSSPRVPNEKLFF. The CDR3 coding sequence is TGTGCCAGCAGCTCCCCTCGGGTCCCTAATGAAAAACTGTTTTTT.

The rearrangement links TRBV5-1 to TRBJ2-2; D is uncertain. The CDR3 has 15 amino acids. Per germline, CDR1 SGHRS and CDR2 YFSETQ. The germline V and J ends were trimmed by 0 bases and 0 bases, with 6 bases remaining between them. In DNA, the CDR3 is TGCGCCAGCAGCTTGGAGCAGGCGAACACCGGGGAGCTGTTTTTT. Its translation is CASSLEQANTGELFF.

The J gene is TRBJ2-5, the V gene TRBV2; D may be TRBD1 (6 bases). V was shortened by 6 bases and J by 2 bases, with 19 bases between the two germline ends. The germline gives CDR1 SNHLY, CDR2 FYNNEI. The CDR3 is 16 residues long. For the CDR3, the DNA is TGTGCCAGCAGAATCCTCTTCCTTGGACAGCAAGAGACCCAGTACTTC. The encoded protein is CASRILFLGQQETQYF.

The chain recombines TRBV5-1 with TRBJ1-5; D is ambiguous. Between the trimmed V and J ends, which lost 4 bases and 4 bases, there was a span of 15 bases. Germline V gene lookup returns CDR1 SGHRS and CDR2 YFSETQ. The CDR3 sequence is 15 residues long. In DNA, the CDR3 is TGCGCCAGCAGCCTGGACGGTCAGAATAATCAGCCCCAGCATTTT. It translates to CASSLDGQNNQPQHF.

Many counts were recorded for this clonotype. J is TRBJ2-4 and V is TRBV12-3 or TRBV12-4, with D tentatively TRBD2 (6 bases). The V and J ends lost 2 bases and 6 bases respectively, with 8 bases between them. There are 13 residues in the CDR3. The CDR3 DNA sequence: TGTGCCAGCAGTTTACTGGGGGGAAACATTCAGTACTTC. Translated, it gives CASSLLGGNIQYF.

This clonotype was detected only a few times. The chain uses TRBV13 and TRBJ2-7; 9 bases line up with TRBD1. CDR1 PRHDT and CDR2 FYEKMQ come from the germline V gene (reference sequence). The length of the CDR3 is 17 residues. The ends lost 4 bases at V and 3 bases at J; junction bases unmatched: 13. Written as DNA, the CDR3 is TGTGCCAGCAGCTGGCGGGACAGGGCGGGGGTCCACTACGAGCAGTACTTC. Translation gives CASSWRDRAGVHYEQYF.

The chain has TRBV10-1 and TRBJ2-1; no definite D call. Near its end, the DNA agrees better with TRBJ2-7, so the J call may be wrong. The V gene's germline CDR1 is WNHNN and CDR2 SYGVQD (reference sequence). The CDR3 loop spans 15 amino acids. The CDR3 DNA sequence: TGCGCCAGCAGTGATCTAGTCTGGTCCTACAATGAGCAGTACTTC. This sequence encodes CASSDLVWSYNEQYF.

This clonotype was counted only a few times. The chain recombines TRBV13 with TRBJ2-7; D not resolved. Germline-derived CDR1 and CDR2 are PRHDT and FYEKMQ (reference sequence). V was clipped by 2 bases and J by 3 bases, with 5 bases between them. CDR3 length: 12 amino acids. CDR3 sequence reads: CASSLINYEQYF. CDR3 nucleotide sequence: TGTGCCAGCAGCTTAATTAACTACGAGCAGTACTTC.

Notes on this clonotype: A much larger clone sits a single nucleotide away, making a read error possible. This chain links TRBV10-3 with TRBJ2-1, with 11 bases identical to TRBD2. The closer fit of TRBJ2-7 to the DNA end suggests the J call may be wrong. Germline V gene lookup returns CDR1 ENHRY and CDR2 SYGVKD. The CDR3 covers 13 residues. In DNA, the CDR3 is TGTACCATCAGTGCACTAGCGGGGGTCGAGCAGTACTTC. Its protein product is CTISALAGVEQYF.

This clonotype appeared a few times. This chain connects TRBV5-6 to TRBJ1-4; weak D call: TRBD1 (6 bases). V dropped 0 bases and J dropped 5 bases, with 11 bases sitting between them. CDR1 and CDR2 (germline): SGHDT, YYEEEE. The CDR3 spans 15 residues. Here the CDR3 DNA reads TGTGCCAGCAGCTTGGAAGGACAGCAGAATGAAAAACTGTTTTTT. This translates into CASSLEGQQNEKLFF.

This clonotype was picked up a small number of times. CDR3 amino acids: CASSYVPGLESQETQYF. For the CDR3, the DNA is TGTGCCAGCAGTTACGTTCCGGGCCTAGAGTCCCAAGAGACCCAGTACTTC. The gene calls are TRBV6-5 and TRBJ2-5, with no clear D. Germline CDR1 reads MNHEY; CDR2 reads SVGAGI. CDR3 length: 17 amino acids. V shed 2 bases and J shed 1 base, with 17 bases lying between them.

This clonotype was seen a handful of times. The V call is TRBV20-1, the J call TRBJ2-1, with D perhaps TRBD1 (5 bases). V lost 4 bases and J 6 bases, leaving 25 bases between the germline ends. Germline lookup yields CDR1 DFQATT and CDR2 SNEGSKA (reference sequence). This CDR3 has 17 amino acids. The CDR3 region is CSANPLRSGPFFNEQFF. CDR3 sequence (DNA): TGCAGTGCTAACCCTCTTAGGTCAGGGCCTTTTTTCAATGAGCAGTTCTTC.

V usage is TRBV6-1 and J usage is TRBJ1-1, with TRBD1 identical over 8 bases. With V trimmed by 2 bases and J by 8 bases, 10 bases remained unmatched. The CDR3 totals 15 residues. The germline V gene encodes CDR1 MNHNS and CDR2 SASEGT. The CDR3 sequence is CASSERATGGREAFF. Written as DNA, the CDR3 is TGTGCCAGCAGTGAACGGGCCACAGGGGGGCGAGAAGCTTTCTTT.

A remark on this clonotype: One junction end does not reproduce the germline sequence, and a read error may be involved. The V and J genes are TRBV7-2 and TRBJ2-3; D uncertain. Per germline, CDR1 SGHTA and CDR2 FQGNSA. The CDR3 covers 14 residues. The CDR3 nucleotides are TGTGCCATCAGCTTAGTCCTAAATGTGGATACGCAGTATTTT. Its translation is CAISLVLNVDTQYF.

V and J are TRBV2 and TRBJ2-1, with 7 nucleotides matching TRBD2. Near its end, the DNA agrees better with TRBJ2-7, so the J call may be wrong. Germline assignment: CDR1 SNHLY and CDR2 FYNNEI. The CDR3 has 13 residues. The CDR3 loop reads CASSAPTSNEQYF. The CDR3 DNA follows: TGTGCCAGCAGTGCTCCGACTAGCAATGAGCAGTACTTC.

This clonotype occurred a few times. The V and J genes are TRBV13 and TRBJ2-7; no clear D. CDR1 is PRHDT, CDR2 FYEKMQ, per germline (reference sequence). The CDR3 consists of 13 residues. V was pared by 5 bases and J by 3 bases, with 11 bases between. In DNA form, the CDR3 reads TGTGCCAGCAGCCACGCCGCCCACTACGAGCAGTACTTC. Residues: CASSHAAHYEQYF. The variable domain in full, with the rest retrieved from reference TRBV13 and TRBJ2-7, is AAGVIQSPRHLIKEKRETATLKCYPIPRHDTVYWYQQGPGQDPQFLISFYEKMQSDKGSIPDRFSAQQFSDYHSELNMSSLELGDSALYFCASSHAAHYEQYFGPGTRLTVT.

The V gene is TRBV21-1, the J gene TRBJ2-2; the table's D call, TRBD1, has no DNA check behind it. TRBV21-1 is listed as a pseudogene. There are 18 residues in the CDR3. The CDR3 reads CASSNQRGQGIDTGELFF. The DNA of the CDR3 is TGTGCCAGCAGCAATCAGCGAGGACAGGGGATCGACACCGGGGAGCTGTTTTTT.

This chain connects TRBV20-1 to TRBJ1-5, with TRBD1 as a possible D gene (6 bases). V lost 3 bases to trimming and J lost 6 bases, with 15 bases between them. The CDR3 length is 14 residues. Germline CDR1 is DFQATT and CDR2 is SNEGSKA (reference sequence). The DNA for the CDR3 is TGCAGTGCTAGTACCCCTAAAGGGGGTCAGCCCCAGCATTTT. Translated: CSASTPKGGQPQHF.

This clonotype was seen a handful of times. CDR3 in amino acids: CASSQAGTSASDEQFF. The DNA of the CDR3 is TGTGCCAGCAGCCAAGCCGGGACTAGCGCTTCGGATGAGCAGTTCTTC. J is TRBJ2-1 and V is TRBV4-2; 10 bases map to TRBD2. The V segment lost 1 base and the J segment 8 bases; nucleotides outside the gene matches: 8. CDR3 length equals 16 residues. In germline, CDR1 is LGHNA, CDR2 YNFKEQ.

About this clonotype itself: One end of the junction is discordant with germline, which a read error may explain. The CDR3: CAISDGGGSSPFHF. The CDR3 DNA reads as TGTGCCATCAGTGATGGGGGAGGAAGCTCACCCTTCCACTTT. The rearrangement joins TRBV10-3 to TRBJ1-6; maybe TRBD1 (5 bases). CDR3 length equals 14 residues. CDR1 and CDR2 from the germline V gene are ENHRY and SYGVKD.

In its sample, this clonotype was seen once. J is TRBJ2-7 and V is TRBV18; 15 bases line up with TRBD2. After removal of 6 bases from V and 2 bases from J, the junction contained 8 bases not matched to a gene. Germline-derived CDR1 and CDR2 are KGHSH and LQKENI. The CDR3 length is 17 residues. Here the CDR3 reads CASSRGTSGGRTYEQYF. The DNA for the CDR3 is TGTGCCAGCTCCCGCGGGACTAGCGGGGGGCGTACCTACGAGCAGTACTTC.